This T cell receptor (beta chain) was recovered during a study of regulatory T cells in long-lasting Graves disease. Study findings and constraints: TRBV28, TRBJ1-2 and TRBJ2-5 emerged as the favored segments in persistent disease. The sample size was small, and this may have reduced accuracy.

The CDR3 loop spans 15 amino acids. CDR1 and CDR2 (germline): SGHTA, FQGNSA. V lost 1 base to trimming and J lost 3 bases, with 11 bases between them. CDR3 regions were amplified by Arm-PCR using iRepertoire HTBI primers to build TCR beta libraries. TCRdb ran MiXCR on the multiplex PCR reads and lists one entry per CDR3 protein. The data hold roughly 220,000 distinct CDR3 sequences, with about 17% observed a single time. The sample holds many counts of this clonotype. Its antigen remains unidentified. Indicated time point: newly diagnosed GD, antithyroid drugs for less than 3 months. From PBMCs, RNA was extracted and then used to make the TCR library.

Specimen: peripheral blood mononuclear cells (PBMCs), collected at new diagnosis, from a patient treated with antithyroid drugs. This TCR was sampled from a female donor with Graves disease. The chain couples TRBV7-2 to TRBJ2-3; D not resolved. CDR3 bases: TGTGCCAGCAGCTTAGAACTAATCGGGACAGATACGCAGTATTTT. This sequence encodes CASSLELIGTDTQYF.